One sample yielded the 27 T cell receptor beta chains listed below, sequenced in a study of regulatory T cells in long-lasting Graves disease (dated by TCRdb to the early 2020s). Libraries were prepared through multiplex PCR. The sample was run on an Illumina HiSeq 4000. CDR3 regions were amplified by Arm-PCR with iRepertoire HTBI primers to construct TCR beta libraries. The raw public data were reprocessed by TCRdb itself: fastp quality trimming at Q25, MiXCR clonotype calling, in-frame beta chains only. All rows with the same CDR3 protein become a single entry with the most common DNA and genes. In all, the sample holds about 610,000 distinct CDR3 sequences, and around 15% of those were seen once. The top ten constitute around 12% of the sample. Reading the label with the study, this specimen's time point is: newly diagnosed GD, antithyroid drugs for less than 3 months. RNA was extracted from PBMCs in TRIzol for both TCR sequencing and RNA sequencing.

The same data also contributed to another study, on T cells in Graves' hyperthyroidism and ophthalmopathy.

The input for sequencing was peripheral blood mononuclear cells (PBMCs), taken at new diagnosis, from a patient treated with antithyroid drugs. These receptors all stem from a man between 18 and 29 years old with Graves disease. Donor details come from another sample of the same person, matched by shared clones.

This chain connects TRBV6-2 or TRBV6-3 to TRBJ2-2; 8 bases align to TRBD1. Germline V gene lookup returns CDR1 MNHEY and CDR2 SVGEGT. V was clipped by 7 bases and J by 0 bases; unmatched bases: 10. This CDR3 contains 17 residues. The CDR3 coding sequence is TGTGCCAGCACCCCACCCAAACAGGGGGCGAACACCGGGGAGCTGTTTTTT. Protein product: CASTPPKQGANTGELFF.

There are many counts of this clonotype. Relative to the germline gene, one junction end is altered; a read error may explain this. CDR3 in amino acids: CASSHRTAQETQYF. CDR3 bases: TGTGCCAGCAGCCACCGGACAGCTCAAGAAACCCAGTACTTC. The chain is built from TRBV13 and TRBJ2-5, with TRBD1 as a possible D gene (6 bases). This CDR3 comprises 14 residues. Looked up from germline, CDR1 is PRHDT and CDR2 is FYEKMQ (reference sequence).

This clonotype was counted between two and nine times. The chain has TRBV7-9 and TRBJ1-1; 9 nucleotides line up with TRBD1. The germline CDR1 and CDR2 sequences are SEHNR and FQNEAQ (reference sequence). The length of the CDR3 is 15 residues. Trimming removed 3 bases from V and 8 bases from J; junction bases left unmatched: 10. CDR3 protein: CASSLGQGRAEEAFF. CDR3 coding DNA: TGTGCCAGCAGCTTGGGACAGGGAAGGGCTGAAGAAGCTTTCTTT. The whole variable domain, remainder taken from reference TRBV7-9 and TRBJ1-1, is DTGVSQNPRHKITKRGQNVTFRCDPISEHNRLYWYRQTLGQGPEFLTYFQNEAQLEKSRLLSDRFSAERPKGSFSTLEIQRTEQGDSAMYLCASSLGQGRAEEAFFGQGTRLTVV.

This clonotype has a handful of counts. At one end, the junction sequence differs from germline, possibly due to a read error. This chain joins TRBV5-1 and TRBJ1-5, with a possible D match to TRBD1 (5 bases). CDR3 length equals 13 residues. From germline, CDR1 is SGHRS and CDR2 YFSETQ. The CDR3 reads CASSLWGEQPQHF. CDR3 sequence (DNA): TGTGCCAGCAGCTTATGGGGGGAACAGCCCCAGCATTTT.

This rearrangement joins TRBV19 to TRBJ1-4; TRBD1 matches 9 bases. V was clipped by 4 bases and J by 7 bases; unmatched bases: 10. The CDR3 spans 16 residues. The germline gives CDR1 LNHDA, CDR2 SQIVND (reference sequence). The CDR3 protein is CASSTRDRAPPEKLFF. The CDR3 region has the DNA TGTGCCAGTAGTACCCGGGACAGGGCGCCTCCTGAAAAACTGTTTTTT.

This clonotype appeared many times. This chain uses TRBV7-9 with TRBJ2-2, with 8 nucleotides matching TRBD2. The V gene's germline CDR1 is SEHNR and CDR2 FQNEAQ (reference sequence). This CDR3 has 15 amino acids. Trimming took 1 base from V and 4 from J; bases not matched to a gene: 2. The CDR3 loop reads CASSLEAGATGELFF. DNA of the CDR3: TGTGCCAGCAGCTTAGAAGCGGGAGCCACCGGGGAGCTGTTTTTT.

This chain uses TRBV6-4 with TRBJ1-2; D is unclear. This CDR3 is 13 amino acids long. Trimming took 4 bases from V and 8 from J, leaving 14 bases between them. From germline, CDR1 is MRHNA and CDR2 SNTAGT. CDR3 sequence: CASSGFVVYGYTF. The DNA for the CDR3 is TGTGCCAGCAGTGGCTTCGTAGTTTACGGCTACACCTTC.

This clonotype was picked up a small number of times. The rearrangement uses TRBV19 and TRBJ1-2; D remains unclear. The V gene's germline CDR1 is LNHDA and CDR2 SQIVND (reference sequence). Trimming left V 1 base short and J 2 bases short, with 8 bases between. The CDR3 has 14 amino acids. CDR3 residues: CASSIGGLNYGYTF. The CDR3 bases are TGTGCCAGTAGTATAGGAGGACTGAACTATGGCTACACCTTC.

Ten or more counts support this clonotype. The rearrangement links TRBV12-3 or TRBV12-4 to TRBJ2-1; tentatively, D is TRBD1 or TRBD2 (5 bases each). The CDR3 loop spans 11 amino acids. With 4 bases removed from V and 12 bases from J, the gap between germline ends came to 10 bases. The CDR3 protein is CASSSWDGQFF. CDR3 coding DNA: TGTGCCAGCAGTTCGTGGGACGGGCAGTTCTTC.

The V and J genes are TRBV9 and TRBJ1-5; D uncertain. Germline values: CDR1 SGDLS, CDR2 YYNGEE. The CDR3 is 13 amino acids. V lost 0 bases and J lost 4, with 5 bases in between. The CDR3: CASSVGQNQPQHF. CDR3 DNA sequence: TGTGCCAGCAGCGTAGGGCAGAATCAGCCCCAGCATTTT.

This clonotype was seen many times. This chain uses TRBV28 with TRBJ1-4, with TRBD1 as a possible D gene (6 bases). This CDR3 contains 13 residues. V lost 10 bases and J lost 4, with 13 bases in between. In germline, CDR1 is MDHEN, CDR2 SYDVKM. The CDR3 loop reads CATSRGFNEKLFF. The CDR3 DNA follows: TGTGCCACCTCCAGGGGATTTAATGAAAAACTGTTTTTT.

This clonotype appeared many times. The rearrangement links TRBV20-1 to TRBJ2-5, with 11 bases matching TRBD2. CDR3 length: 14 residues. Trimming at V came to 4 bases and at J to 4 bases, leaving 5 bases not matched to a gene. Per germline, CDR1 DFQATT and CDR2 SNEGSKA (reference sequence). CDR3 coding DNA: TGCAGTGCTAATTCCCTAGCGGGAGGAGAGACCCAGTACTTC. It is translated as CSANSLAGGETQYF.

This clonotype was counted a few times. The chain is built from TRBV7-3 and TRBJ1-3; D remains ambiguous. V was shortened by 5 bases and J by 0 bases, with 8 bases between the two germline ends. The CDR3 totals 14 residues. Germline V lookup: CDR1 SGHTA, CDR2 FQGTGA. This CDR3 reads CASSPLHSGNTIYF. The CDR3 DNA reads TGTGCCAGCAGCCCCCTCCACTCTGGAAACACCATATATTTT.

The chain has TRBV4-1 and TRBJ2-7; D may be TRBD1 or TRBD2 (6 bases each). The ends were cut back, 4 bases at V and 3 bases at J, with 22 bases in the middle. The CDR3 extends over 17 amino acids. Germline loops: CDR1 MGHRA, CDR2 YSYEKL. The CDR3 reads CASSPSGASAIGYEQYF. CDR3 sequence (DNA): TGCGCCAGCAGCCCCTCAGGGGCTAGCGCGATAGGCTACGAGCAGTACTTC.

This clonotype showed up many times. This chain joins TRBV20-1 and TRBJ2-7; 9 bases are shared with TRBD2. The CDR3 length is 15 residues. Looked up from germline, CDR1 is DFQATT and CDR2 is SNEGSKA (reference sequence). V was clipped by 3 bases and J by 0 bases; unmatched bases: 6. The CDR3 spells CSASKREAYSYEQYF. The CDR3 DNA is TGCAGTGCTAGTAAGCGGGAGGCCTACTCCTACGAGCAGTACTTC.

This clonotype appeared a few times. A far larger clone is only one base removed, so a read error is likely. V usage is TRBV13 and J usage is TRBJ2-1, with TRBD2 identical over 7 bases. Germline V gene lookup returns CDR1 PRHDT and CDR2 FYEKMQ (reference sequence). This CDR3 contains 16 residues. With V trimmed by 2 bases and J by 0 bases, 4 bases remained unmatched. The CDR3 region has the DNA TGTGCCAGCAGCTTACTAGCGGAGAGCTCCTACAATGAGCAGTTCTTC. Its protein product is CASSLLAESSYNEQFF.

This clonotype was counted only a few times. V usage is TRBV20-1 and J usage is TRBJ1-1, with 8 bases fitting TRBD1. TRBJ1-6 matches the DNA end more closely, so the J call is doubtful. Germline V gene lookup returns CDR1 DFQATT and CDR2 SNEGSKA (reference sequence). This CDR3 has 15 residues. Here the CDR3 reads CSVWSGGPSDGPLHF. Written as DNA, the CDR3 is TGCAGTGTGTGGTCAGGGGGCCCTTCTGATGGGCCCCTCCACTTT.

This clonotype was recorded at least ten times. The chain links TRBV2 to TRBJ2-7; TRBD1 aligns across 8 bases. This CDR3 contains 15 residues. Germline V gene data show CDR1 as SNHLY and CDR2 as FYNNEI. After removal of 6 bases from V and 0 bases from J, the junction contained 7 bases not matched to a gene. CDR3 protein: CASRTGQGLSYEQYF. CDR3 nucleotides: TGTGCCAGCAGGACTGGACAGGGCCTCTCCTACGAGCAGTACTTC.

The J gene is TRBJ2-7, the V gene TRBV20-1, with a weak D call TRBD2 (6 bases). Germline lookup yields CDR1 DFQATT and CDR2 SNEGSKA (reference sequence). The CDR3 loop spans 14 amino acids. With 5 bases removed from V and 0 bases from J, the gap between germline ends came to 14 bases. The CDR3 is CSAQKAGLSYEQYF. The DNA for the CDR3 is TGCAGTGCTCAGAAAGCGGGTCTCTCCTACGAGCAGTACTTC.

This clonotype was detected only a few times. The chain employs TRBV6-2 or TRBV6-3 and TRBJ1-1; no clear D gene. This CDR3 contains 15 residues. The germline CDR1 and CDR2 sequences are MNHEY and SVGEGT. Trimming took 5 bases from V and 3 from J, leaving 16 bases between them. The CDR3: CASSLRALLYTEAFF. CDR3 nucleotides: TGTGCCAGCAGTCTCCGGGCGCTACTATACACTGAAGCTTTCTTT.

The chain couples TRBV10-3 to TRBJ1-3; unclear D gene. This CDR3 is 13 amino acids long. From germline, CDR1 is ENHRY and CDR2 SYGVKD. V lost 7 bases and J lost 0, with 7 bases in between. Here the CDR3 DNA reads TGTGCCATCATTTCGGACTCTGGAAACACCATATATTTT. The encoded protein is CAIISDSGNTIYF.

In DNA form, the CDR3 reads TGTGCCAGCAGTGTTCTAGCGGATTACAATGAGCAGTTCTTC. Translated, it gives CASSVLADYNEQFF. This chain joins TRBV27 and TRBJ2-1, with 7 bases fitting TRBD2. Germline V CDR1 and CDR2: MNHEY, SMNVEV (reference sequence). The V and J ends lost 5 bases and 4 bases, in that order; junction bases with no gene match: 5. The CDR3 sequence is 14 residues long.

The chain couples TRBV13 to TRBJ2-1, with 11 bases matching TRBD2. Germline loops: CDR1 PRHDT, CDR2 FYEKMQ (reference sequence). Unmatched junction bases numbered 13, after V lost 6 bases and J lost 0 bases. This CDR3 is 19 amino acids long. CDR3 in amino acids: CASSFQPGLAAGSYNEQFF. CDR3 nucleotides: TGTGCCAGCAGTTTTCAACCGGGACTAGCGGCCGGCTCCTACAATGAGCAGTTCTTC.

This clonotype was detected ten times or more. V and J are TRBV11-2 and TRBJ2-1; weak D call: TRBD2 (6 bases). V lost 2 bases and J 5 bases, leaving 19 bases between the germline ends. Germline lookup yields CDR1 SGHAT and CDR2 FQNNGV. The CDR3 is 17 residues long. The CDR3 is CASSLPPLATGDNEQFF. CDR3 DNA sequence: TGTGCCAGCAGCTTACCCCCACTAGCTACTGGGGACAATGAGCAGTTCTTC.

A word on this clonotype: An end of the junction differs from the germline gene, which may be a read error. The chain has TRBV28 and TRBJ2-7; 9 positions agree with TRBD1. Germline CDR1 reads MDHEN; CDR2 reads SYDVKM. The CDR3 covers 15 residues. CDR3 residues: CASSLPGTGRGERYF. The DNA for the CDR3 is TGTGCCAGCAGTCTCCCCGGGACAGGGCGAGGCGAGCGGTACTTC.

This clonotype was seen only a few times. The chain employs TRBV14 and TRBJ1-4, with D unclear. The germline CDR1 and CDR2 sequences are SGHDN and FVKESK. This CDR3 region has 13 residues. Trimming pared 1 base from V and 4 bases from J, leaving 4 bases between. The CDR3 coding sequence is TGTGCCAGCAGCCAAGGCAGTAATGAAAAACTGTTTTTT. Protein product: CASSQGSNEKLFF.

In this sample, this clonotype turned up a few times. This chain uses TRBV13 with TRBJ2-2; D gene uncertain. The germline CDR1 and CDR2 sequences are PRHDT and FYEKMQ (reference sequence). The CDR3 extends over 14 amino acids. Trimming took off 4 bases at V and 1 base at J, with 7 bases between the two ends. This CDR3 is CASSSRVNTGELFF. DNA of the CDR3: TGTGCCAGCAGCTCCCGGGTGAACACCGGGGAGCTGTTTTTT.